The entry below gives a single T cell receptor beta chain sequence along with its context. These data are taken from a study of cytomegalovirus exposure and HLA in healthy donors. Study information: In an early release, HLA-typed donors contributed some 82 million unique TCR sequences.

PCR primers comprised 60 Vbeta and 13 Jbeta primers. Produced via immunoSEQ multiplex PCR; TCRdb's table is partial and in-frame only. Here the sample spans about 140,000 clones, under 75% being singletons. The TCR originated in a woman between 40 and 50 years old in good health and CMV-seronegative. Sequenced: PBMCs.

The CDR3 DNA is TGTGCCAGCAGTGACCGACAGGGAAGGGCCAAAAACATTCAGTACTTC. Amino acids: CASSDRQGRAKNIQYF. This chain uses TRBV2 with TRBJ2-4; TRBD1 matches at 7 bases. In germline, CDR1 is SNHLY, CDR2 FYNNEI. J was trimmed by 1 base and V by 3 bases; bases with no gene match: 6. The CDR3 length is 16 residues.